The present entry profiles one T cell receptor beta chain with its context. The assay was immunoSEQ multiplex PCR, and TCRdb's table has in-frame clones only and misses some. This table has roughly 220,000 clones, approximately 85% appearing once. This entry is derived from a study of blood T cell repertoires in COVID-19. The CDR3 spans 13 residues. Losses at the gene ends were 5 bases for V and 5 bases for J; bases not matched to a gene: 6. Germline loops: CDR1 MNHEY, CDR2 SMNVEV (reference sequence). This sequence was found in a man in his fifties or sixties who had recovered from COVID-19. The specimen was peripheral blood. The chain has TRBV27 and TRBJ2-7; 7 bases are shared with TRBD1. The CDR3 region is CASSLMTGNEQYF. The CDR3 bases are TGTGCCAGCAGTCTCATGACAGGGAACGAGCAGTACTTC.